What follows is one TCR beta chain and its context. This clonotype was picked up many times. Its antigen remains unidentified. Base qualities are not provided; no much larger clone lies one nucleotide away. The data belong to a study of T cells in Graves' hyperthyroidism and ophthalmopathy (dated by TCRdb to the late 2010s). Regarding the study in general: Peripheral blood samples were taken at initial diagnosis, before any treatment was given. To identify distinguishing TCR V-J signatures, a discovery cohort of 100 or so patients was used, comprising fewer than 45 with Graves' ophthalmopathy and 57 with stable Graves' hyperthyroidism. An independent validation cohort of 18 to 20 hyperthyroidism patients and about 16 patients who later progressed to ophthalmopathy tested prospective prediction of ophthalmopathy. The approximately 98 discovery patients were randomly divided into training and test sets at a 7:3 ratio. The study also compared thyroid tissue and blood T-cell repertoires from 5 to 7 Graves' hyperthyroidism patients. After sampling, hyperthyroidism patients received methimazole starting at 30 mg daily, and ophthalmopathy patients received high-dose intravenous methylprednisolone. According to the paper, TCR Vbeta CDR3 sequencing was carried out on some 130 peripheral blood samples, which came from over 40 ophthalmopathy, roughly 75 hyperthyroidism and roughly 17 progressor patients.

CDR3 length: 14 amino acids, cysteine to phenylalanine. The sequence is cut down to CDR3 DNA, 42 bases in frame from base 1. Trimming takes 4 bases off V and 0 bases off J; junction bases not matched to a gene: 3. CDR1 LNHNV and CDR2 YYDKDF were looked up in the germline V gene (reference sequence). Amplification of TCR beta CDR3 regions was carried out from RNA transcripts. For the first round of RT-PCR on the TCR CDR3, the HTBI primer set was used together with the Qiagen OneStep RT-PCR kit. A second multiplex PCR round built the libraries, followed by size selection and purification. Paired-end sequencing of the libraries was performed with 100 bp reads on an Illumina HiSeq2000. The source study handled its data this way. SOAPnuke was used to process the raw data, throwing out any read that contained adapters or uncalled bases, had a mean Phred below 15, or lacked an exact constant-primer or identifier match. High-quality paired reads were merged using COPE v1.2.5, and each unique nucleotide sequence was defined as a clonotype. Clonotypes were aligned to IMGT TRBV, TRBD and TRBJ reference segments using MiTCR v1.1. The analysis was restricted to V-J combinations with a frequency above 0.0001, which together covered about 99% of the repertoires. A TCS score was defined as the ratio of F50 (clonal expansion) to E x V (chaos), with BLOSUM62-based TCRdist applied between CDR3 peptides within each V-J. Welch's t-statistics and random forest reduced approximately 520 V-J features to 13, which were used in a naive Bayes classifier (R e1071). Starting from the raw public reads, TCRdb applied fastp trimming at Q25, assembled clones with MiXCR and retained in-frame beta chains. Merged by CDR3 protein, the rows form single entries marked with the most common genes and DNA. These V and J calls rely on TCRdb rather than the paper's analysis. In this sample the table shows 400,000 to 600,000 distinct CDR3 sequences, less than 25% of which occur a single time. Of the sample, about 30% is held by the ten largest clones.

Stable Graves' hyperthyroidism was defined as no progression to ophthalmopathy during 18 months of follow-up. Hyperthyroidism patients were newly diagnosed, had a disease duration of under 2 months, and were aged 18 to 65 years. Patients with uncontrolled infections, other autoimmune diseases, pregnancy or lactation were excluded. Diagnoses were established on the basis of clinical symptoms, serum thyroxine and TRAb, thyroid ultrasound, and orbital computed tomography. PBMCs were isolated from about 9.1 ml of fresh peripheral blood by Ficoll-Paque density gradient centrifugation. Total RNA was extracted using Trizol reagent, and RNA quality was assessed on an Agilent 2100 Bioanalyzer. Points the paper makes about the study in general: Sample size was not statistically predetermined, and blinding of investigators to group allocation was not performed. Blood samples also contained most of the expanded thyroid clonotypes (frequency above 0.001), which suggests that blood repertoires may reflect thyroid immune responses. In validation, the model predicted progression to ophthalmopathy with 55% to 71% sensitivity and approximately 74% specificity, a median of about 6.7 months before onset. In cross-validation, a model built on a 13 V-J signature told ophthalmopathy apart from stable hyperthyroidism with less than 90% sensitivity and roughly 82% specificity, and in testing the same model reached 80%/75%.

The chain was built from TRBV15 and TRBJ2-7; 7 central nucleotides agree with TRBD1. The TCR was taken from a man aged 18 to 29 with Graves' hyperthyroidism. Sequencing input: blood. The CDR3 reads as follows: CATSISGGSYEQYF. The sequenced DNA: TGTGCCACCAGCATCTCAGGGGGCTCCTACGAGCAGTACTTC. Beyond the CDR3, the reference TRBV15 and TRBJ2-7 genes provide the residues; the full variable domain reads: DAMVIQNPRYQVTQFGKPVTLSCSQTLNHNVMYWYQQKSSQAPKLLFHYYDKDFNNEADTPDNFQSRRPNTSFCFLDIRSPGLGDTAMYLCATSISGGSYEQYFGPGTRLTVT.